This TCR beta chain was observed in a study of blood T cell repertoires in COVID-19. Whole-study context: Sites in the United States, Italy and Spain provided acute and convalescent COVID-19 samples.

Living in 24 US areas, the participants were between roughly 18 and 89 years of age. A COVID-19 case had been met by exposed participants during the 2 weeks before study entry. Original data processing: Amplification from reference gene primers served as the basis for estimated nucleated cell counts. Some clones are missing from TCRdb's copy, which holds only in-frame ones; the method was immunoSEQ multiplex PCR. Clonal size and the V and J genes are those of that table, whereas D and trimming came from the DNA. The data contain a few hundred thousand clones, approximately 84% of them singletons. The V gene's germline CDR1 is SGHNT and CDR2 YYREEE (reference sequence). The germline V and J ends were trimmed by 4 bases and 2 bases, with 10 bases remaining between them. This CDR3 has 13 residues.

The sequence was collected from a woman aged 50 to 60 who had been exposed to COVID-19. The sample consisted of PBMCs or T cells enriched from blood (not recorded which). The chain employs TRBV5-4 and TRBJ2-7, with a possible D match to TRBD2 (6 bases). DNA for the CDR3: TGTGCCAGCAGCCCGGGAGAGGCCTACGAGCAGTACTTC. Residues: CASSPGEAYEQYF.